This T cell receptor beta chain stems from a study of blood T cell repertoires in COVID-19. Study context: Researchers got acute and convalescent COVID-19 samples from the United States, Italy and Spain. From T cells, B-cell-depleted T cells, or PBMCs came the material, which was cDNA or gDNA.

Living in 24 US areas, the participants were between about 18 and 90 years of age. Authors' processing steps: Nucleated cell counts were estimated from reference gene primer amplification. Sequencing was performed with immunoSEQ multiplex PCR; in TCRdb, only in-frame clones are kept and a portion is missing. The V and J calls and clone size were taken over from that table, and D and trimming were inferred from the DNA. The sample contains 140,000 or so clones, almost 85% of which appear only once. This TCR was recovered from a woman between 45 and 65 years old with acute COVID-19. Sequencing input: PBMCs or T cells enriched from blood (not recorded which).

The CDR3 bases are TGTGCCAGCAGCTTAGCACAACAGGGTTTAGCAGACTATGGCTACACCTTC. This encodes CASSLAQQGLADYGYTF. The chain recombines TRBV7-9 with TRBJ1-2; a weak D match, TRBD1 (6 bases). Germline V gives CDR1 SEHNR, CDR2 FQNEAQ (reference sequence). The CDR3 contains 17 residues. Trimming shortened V by 0 bases and J by 3 bases, and 17 bases separated the two germline ends.